One and the same sample provided the 10 T cell receptor beta chains below, sequenced in a study of regulatory T cells in long-lasting Graves disease (dated by TCRdb to about 2021). The time point label, as the study defines it: newly diagnosed GD, antithyroid drugs for less than 3 months. RNA was extracted from PBMCs in TRIzol for both TCR sequencing and RNA sequencing. Libraries were constructed by multiplex PCR. TCRdb lists the instrument as Illumina HiSeq 4000. To build TCR beta libraries, CDR3 regions were amplified by Arm-PCR using iRepertoire HTBI primers. Through fastp at Q25 and MiXCR, TCRdb rebuilt clones from the public reads, retaining in-frame beta chains. A single entry per CDR3 protein holds the most common genes and DNA from its merged rows. The sample table lists around 400,000 distinct CDR3 sequences, roughly a sixth of them with a count of one. 22% of the sample lies in the top ten.

Here the sequenced sample was peripheral blood mononuclear cells (PBMCs), taken at new diagnosis, from a patient treated with antithyroid drugs. Every receptor here comes from a female donor with Graves disease.

Ten or more counts support this clonotype. The chain couples TRBV5-1 to TRBJ2-7; TRBD2 aligns across 9 bases. The germline gives CDR1 SGHRS, CDR2 YFSETQ. This CDR3 contains 14 residues. V lost 6 bases, J lost 7 bases, and 11 bases stayed unmatched. CDR3 sequence: CASTGGRASREQYF. Written as DNA, the CDR3 is TGCGCCAGCACTGGCGGGAGGGCCTCTCGGGAGCAGTACTTC.

Points on this clonotype: This likely reflects a read error, since a far larger clone is one base away. V and J are TRBV11-3 and TRBJ1-2; no firm D call. The CDR3 runs to 13 residues. Germline V gene lookup returns CDR1 SGHNT and CDR2 YENEEA. The CDR3 region is CTSSLARELGYTF. CDR3 coding DNA: TGTACCAGCAGCTTAGCAAGGGAACTCGGCTACACCTTC.

The chain joins TRBV9 to TRBJ2-7; 7 bases match TRBD2. The CDR3 length is 13 residues. Germline CDR1 SGDLS, CDR2 YYNGEE. The ends lost 3 bases at V and 5 bases at J; junction bases unmatched: 5. CDR3 residues: CASSGEGKNEQYF. DNA of the CDR3: TGTGCCAGCAGCGGGGAGGGAAAGAACGAGCAGTACTTC.

This clonotype was observed many times. The gene calls are TRBV9 and TRBJ2-3, with D maybe TRBD2 (7 bases). Trimming cost V 3 bases and J 4 bases, with 21 bases left between them. The germline V gene has CDR1 SGDLS and CDR2 YYNGEE. CDR3 length: 17 residues. CDR3 protein: CASSGKGGAGLADTQYF. In nucleotides, the CDR3 is TGTGCCAGCAGCGGTAAAGGGGGGGCTGGGTTGGCAGATACGCAGTATTTT.

Many counts were recorded for this clonotype. The genes are TRBV28 and TRBJ2-7, with 9 nucleotides matching TRBD1. Germline-derived CDR1 and CDR2 are MDHEN and SYDVKM. The CDR3 loop spans 23 amino acids. J was trimmed by 2 bases and V by 7 bases; bases with no gene match: 33. DNA of the CDR3: TGTGCCAGCAAGCGGTTGGAGGGTTTGGGGACAGGGTTTTTGGGACAAGCTGCCTACGAGCAGTACTTC. It translates to CASKRLEGLGTGFLGQAAYEQYF.

This clonotype was observed at least ten times. CDR3 DNA: TGTGCCAGCAGTCCCACCCGGGACAGGGGGGAAGAGACCCAGTACTTC. Encoded protein: CASSPTRDRGEETQYF. The chain employs TRBV12-3 or TRBV12-4 and TRBJ2-5; 11 nucleotides agree with TRBD1. This CDR3 is built from 16 residues. V shed 5 bases and J 3 bases; nucleotides not matched to a gene: 8.

This rearrangement joins TRBV29-1 to TRBJ1-4, with D possibly TRBD1 on 6 matching bases. CDR1 is SQVTM, CDR2 ANQGSEA, per germline. Trimming removed 6 bases from V and 10 bases from J, with 21 bases in between. The length of the CDR3 is 14 residues. CDR3 bases: TGCAGCGTCGCTAATCAGGGGATGGCCCCAAAACTGTTTTTT. It is translated as CSVANQGMAPKLFF.

This clonotype was observed at least ten times. The chain couples TRBV3-1 to TRBJ2-1; D remains unclear. This CDR3 is 14 amino acids long. From germline, CDR1 is LGHDT and CDR2 YNNKEL (reference sequence). V lost 1 base, J lost 3 bases, and 7 bases lay in between. The CDR3 DNA reads TGTGCCAGCAGCCAAGGGTTGCGCTACAATGAGCAGTTCTTC. Protein: CASSQGLRYNEQFF.

This clonotype was picked up many times. The CDR3 nucleotides read TGCAGCGTTGATGGTACTGGCGAGCAGTACTTC. This translates into CSVDGTGEQYF. The chain recombines TRBV29-1 with TRBJ2-7; D call uncertain. V was cut by 3 bases and J by 6 bases, with 9 bases left in between. This CDR3 comprises 11 residues. The germline V gene encodes CDR1 SQVTM and CDR2 ANQGSEA.

The rearrangement links TRBV12-3 or TRBV12-4 to TRBJ1-1; D possibly corresponds to TRBD1 (5 bases). This CDR3 is built from 15 residues. V shed 4 bases and J shed 1 base, with 13 bases lying between them. In nucleotides, the CDR3 is TGTGCCAGCAGTTACGGGGCGTTACAGAACACTGAAGCTTTCTTT. Its translation: CASSYGALQNTEAFF.